Listed below are T cell receptor beta chains from one sample, sequenced in a study of vaccination effects on CD4 cells after COVID-19. No antigens are known for them. The method was immunoSEQ multiplex PCR; TCRdb's version includes in-frame clones alone and lacks a portion of them. The table shows about 59,000 clones, with 60% to 80% occurring only once. The source material was CD4+ T cells from PBMCs cultured with HCoV-OC43 spike peptides, sampled after COVID-19 vaccination. The source of these receptors is a human donor who received a COVID-19 vaccine. Each CDR3 is given with its conserved first and last residue. A D gene is named only where the DNA matches it firmly. The size field is filled for only some rows; it gives once, few, many or a size class.

J gene	D gene	clone size	V gene	CDR3 DNA	CDR3 protein
TRBJ2-2	TRBD1	-	TRBV18	TGTGCCAGCTCACCCGCGAGGACAGGATCGAACACCGGGGAGCTGTTTTTT	CASSPARTGSNTGELFF
TRBJ1-5	TRBD1	-	TRBV2	TGTGCCAGCAGCGGGGACAGGGCGGGTAATCAGCCCCAGCATTTT	CASSGDRAGNQPQHF
TRBJ1-4	-	few	TRBV2	TGTGCCAGCAGTGGGAACCAGAAACTGTTTTTT	CASSGNQKLFF
TRBJ1-4	TRBD1	-	TRBV2	TGTGCCAGCACCGACAGGGGGCGAGGGTTAAAACTGTTTTTT	CASTDRGRGLKLFF
TRBJ1-2	-	-	TRBV28	TGTGCCAGCAGTTCCCGTGGTCCCGTCTATGGCTACACCTTC	CASSSRGPVYGYTF
TRBJ1-1	-	few	TRBV5-1	TGCGCCAGCAGCCCCCGGGGTACGATGAACACTGAAGCTTTCTTT	CASSPRGTMNTEAFF
TRBJ2-2	-	once	TRBV5-1	TGCGCCAGCAGCCCGAGGACAGCGAACACCGGGGAGCTGTTTTTT	CASSPRTANTGELFF
TRBJ1-5	-	-	TRBV7-2	TGTGCCAGCAGCTCCCCCGGACCGACAAATCAGCCCCAGCATTTT	CASSSPGPTNQPQHF
TRBJ2-3	-	-	TRBV30	TGTGCCTGGAGTGTAGGGGGGGCAGTGGGCACGCAGTATTTT	CAWSVGGAVGTQYF
TRBJ1-6	-	-	TRBV4-1	TGCGCCAGCAGCCAAGATCCCCTGATCTGGCAGGGTAAGGATTCACCCCTCCACTTT	CASSQDPLIWQGKDSPLHF
TRBJ1-4	-	-	TRBV6-5	TGTGCCAGCAGTCAAATATCTCGCATTCCGGAAAAACTGTTTTTT	CASSQISRIPEKLFF
TRBJ1-1	-	-	TRBV5-1	TGCGCCAGCAGCTTGGATGGGGTTCAGCCTGAAGCTTTCTTT	CASSLDGVQPEAFF
TRBJ2-5	-	once	TRBV6-1	TGTGCCAGCAGTGAAATGGGGGGGCGGGAGACCCAGTACTTC	CASSEMGGRETQYF
TRBJ1-6	TRBD1	-	TRBV28	TGTGCCAGCAGTGCCGACAGGGGGGGTAATTCACCCCTCCACTTT	CASSADRGGNSPLHF
TRBJ1-2	-	-	TRBV19	TGTGCCAGTAGTATAAGGGCGGATACAAACTATGGCTACACCTTC	CASSIRADTNYGYTF
TRBJ2-5	TRBD2	-	TRBV2	TGTGCCAGCAGGTCCATCTTGTGGACTAGCGGCCAAGAGACCCAGTACTTC	CASRSILWTSGQETQYF
TRBJ2-5	-	-	TRBV13	TGTGCCAGCAGCTTAGCAGTTCACCAAGAGACCCAGTACTTC	CASSLAVHQETQYF
TRBJ2-1	-	few	TRBV5-6	TGTGCCAGCAGCGACCTGGCCGGGGGCAGGACCTACAATGAGCAGTTCTTC	CASSDLAGGRTYNEQFF
TRBJ2-1	TRBD1	-	TRBV5-5	TGTGCCAGCAGCTCCCGACAGGGGGGAAATGAGCAGTTCTTC	CASSSRQGGNEQFF
TRBJ1-4	-	-	TRBV28	TGTGCCAGCAGTTTATACAGCCTTAATGAAAAACTGTTTTTT	CASSLYSLNEKLFF
TRBJ2-5	TRBD1	-	TRBV24-1	TGTGCCACCAGTGATCCGGACAGGGGGCGGGAGACCCAGTACTTC	CATSDPDRGRETQYF
TRBJ2-1	-	-	TRBV6-5	TGTGCCAGCAGTTACCGCCGAGGAGGGGGCAATGAGCAGTTCTTC	CASSYRRGGGNEQFF
TRBJ2-5	TRBD2	-	TRBV5-6	TGTGCCAGCAGCTTGGCGTCTAGCGGGGCGATGCAAGAGACCCAGTACTTC	CASSLASSGAMQETQYF
TRBJ1-2	-	-	TRBV5-5	TGTGCCAGCAGCTTGGCGCAGCCTAACTATGGCTACACCTTC	CASSLAQPNYGYTF
TRBJ1-5	-	-	TRBV28	TGTGCCAGCAGTTTAGTGGGGATAGGTCAGCCCCAGCATTTT	CASSLVGIGQPQHF
TRBJ1-2	-	-	TRBV12-3/TRBV12-4	TGTGCCAGCAGTCGCGGGGGGCCCTCTGGCTACACCTTC	CASSRGGPSGYTF
TRBJ2-5	TRBD1	-	TRBV2	TGTGCCAGCACCGCCGGGACAGGGCAAGAGACCCAGTACTTC	CASTAGTGQETQYF
TRBJ2-5	-	few	TRBV24-1	TGTGCCACCGGGACCGCAGTAAAAGAGACCCAGTACTTC	CATGTAVKETQYF
TRBJ2-1	-	-	TRBV5-6	TGTGCCAGCAGCTTGGACAGGGCCAATGAGCAGTTCTTC	CASSLDRANEQFF
TRBJ1-5	TRBD1	-	TRBV5-1	TGCGCCAGCAGCCCGGGGACAGTTGGGCAGCCCCAGCATTTT	CASSPGTVGQPQHF
TRBJ1-5	-	few	TRBV7-2	TGTGCCAGCAGCTTAACGCGCAATCAGCCCCAGCATTTT	CASSLTRNQPQHF
TRBJ1-5	-	-	TRBV9	TGTGCCAGCAGCGTAGATCCCGTAGTCAATCAGCCCCAGCATTTT	CASSVDPVVNQPQHF
TRBJ1-5	-	-	TRBV6-1	TGTGCCAGCAGTGAAGCGCCAGGGAGGCGTCAGCCCCAGCATTTT	CASSEAPGRRQPQHF
TRBJ1-2	-	once	TRBV4-1	TGCGCCAGCAGCCAACCGGGAACCTATGGCTACACCTTC	CASSQPGTYGYTF
TRBJ1-6	-	-	TRBV6-1	TGTGCCAGCAGTGTTTCGGGGCAGGGAGTGAGGGGGTCTACGGGGTCACCCCTCCACTTT	CASSVSGQGVRGSTGSPLHF
TRBJ1-2	TRBD1	-	TRBV28	TGTGCCAGCAGTTTGCCGCGCGGGACAGTGCCAGCTAACTATGGCTACACCTTC	CASSLPRGTVPANYGYTF
TRBJ1-5	-	-	TRBV19	TGTGCCAGTAGTCTGGCGGGCCCGCGGAATCAGCCCCAGCATTTT	CASSLAGPRNQPQHF
TRBJ2-6	-	-	TRBV7-2	TGTGCCAGCAGCTTAGCTCCTACAAGTTCTGGGGCCAACGTCCTGACTTTC	CASSLAPTSSGANVLTF
TRBJ2-6	-	-	TRBV2	TGTGCCAGCAGTAGTGTCGTAGGGGCAGCTGGGGCCAACGTCCTGACTTTC	CASSSVVGAAGANVLTF
TRBJ2-1	TRBD1	-	TRBV7-3	TGTGCCAGCAGCTTACGCCCGGGACAGCATGATGAGCAGTTCTTC	CASSLRPGQHDEQFF
TRBJ2-5	TRBD1	-	TRBV29-1	TGCAGCGTTGGACAGGGTTCCCAAGAGACCCAGTACTTC	CSVGQGSQETQYF
TRBJ1-3	-	-	TRBV5-1	TGCGCCAGCAGCCTCGGTGGGGTCCCTGGAAACACCATATATTTT	CASSLGGVPGNTIYF
TRBJ2-3	-	-	TRBV3-1/TRBV3-2	TGTGCCAGCGGTCACGGGGGAAGCACAGATACGCAGTATTTT	CASGHGGSTDTQYF
TRBJ2-1	TRBD1	-	TRBV7-2	TGTGCCAGCAGCCCCGGGACAGGGGGCTACAATGAGCAGTTCTTC	CASSPGTGGYNEQFF
TRBJ1-3	-	-	TRBV7-9	TGTGCCAGCAGCTTGTCAGGTACTGACTCTGGAAACACCATATATTTT	CASSLSGTDSGNTIYF
TRBJ2-5	TRBD1	-	TRBV2	TGTGCCAGCAGTGGGACAGGGCGACAGACCCAGTACTTC	CASSGTGRQTQYF
TRBJ1-5	TRBD1	-	TRBV27	TGTGCCAGCAGTTTGGGACAGGGGGACCAGCCCCAGCATTTT	CASSLGQGDQPQHF
TRBJ2-2	TRBD2	-	TRBV14	TGTGCCAGCAGCCAAGATCGGACGGGGGGGCTCTCCGGGGAGCTGTTTTTT	CASSQDRTGGLSGELFF
TRBJ1-4	TRBD1	-	TRBV3-1/TRBV3-2	TGTGCCAGCAGCCTAGGGACAGGGAGAGGACTGTTTTTT	CASSLGTGRGLFF
TRBJ2-4	-	-	TRBV5-1	TGCGCCAGCAGCCTCGGGTTAGCCAAAAACATTCAGTACTTC	CASSLGLAKNIQYF
TRBJ2-2	TRBD1	-	TRBV7-3	TGTGCCAGCAGCAAACAGGGGTGGACCGGGGAGCTGTTTTTT	CASSKQGWTGELFF